The text below deals with one T cell receptor (beta chain). This sample stems from a study of OX40 agonist ivuxolimab in advanced cancers. Sequencing used immunoSEQ multiplex PCR; TCRdb keeps in-frame clones, though not all of them. The sample yields 25,000 to 35,000 clones, approximately 91% seen once. This CDR3 comprises 14 residues. V was pared by 0 bases and J by 2 bases, with 8 bases between. Germline V gives CDR1 SGHRS, CDR2 YFSETQ. The chain employs TRBV5-1 and TRBJ1-2, with a weak D call TRBD1 (6 bases). This TCR came from an adult with an advanced solid tumor such as melanoma, head and neck, liver or kidney cancer. The sample consisted of CD4+ or CD8+ T cells sorted from blood, taken in a trial of the OX40 agonist ivuxolimab. CDR3 DNA sequence: TGCGCCAGCAGCTTGGGGACAGCCAACTATGGCTACACCTTC. This encodes CASSLGTANYGYTF.